This paragraph covers one T cell receptor beta chain sequence. Its antigen remains unknown. This record comes from a study of cytomegalovirus exposure and HLA in healthy donors. Study-wide results and caveats: Presence/absence comparisons presumed near-even sequencing depth among donors. In most subjects, TCR beta sequences reportedly gave accurate predictions of HLA-A and HLA-B alleles.

V lost 0 bases, J lost 8 bases, and 13 bases lay in between. This CDR3 has 14 residues. In germline, CDR1 is SGDLS, CDR2 YYNGEE. The PCR contained 60 Vbeta and 13 Jbeta primers. Some clones are missing from TCRdb's copy, which holds only in-frame ones; the method was immunoSEQ multiplex PCR. The sample includes 150,000 to 200,000 clones, around 83% of them seen just once. Sequences were obtained from PBMCs. The clonotype originates from a woman under 30 in good health and CMV-seronegative. The V gene is TRBV9, the J gene TRBJ2-3; D is perhaps TRBD2 (5 bases). CDR3 DNA: TGTGCCAGCAGCGTAGGTAGTGGTGAGGGTACGCAGTATTTT. Residues: CASSVGSGEGTQYF.